This T cell receptor beta chain is drawn from a study of T cells expressing NK-cell markers. Study information: Beta-chain profiling covered CD3+CD56+NKG2C+, CD3+CD56+NKG2C- and CD3+CD56-NKG2C+ sorted subsets. HCMV seropositivity characterized seven of the eight sequenced donors, and seronegativity one.

Generation of TCR beta cDNA was performed by 5'RACE template switching incorporating UMIs. TCRdb re-called the 5' RACE reads and gives one entry per CDR3 protein, without DNA. This sample's clone table lists about 460,000 distinct CDR3 sequences. Study observations and caveats: The CD3+CD56-NKG2C+ fraction of several donors was also led by these clonotypes.

Germline V gives CDR1 MNHNS, CDR2 SASEGT. The CDR3 is made up of 14 amino acids. On this clonotype: Its antigen is as yet unknown.

The source of this sequence is a woman in her forties or fifties in good health. The sequenced sample was blood T cells: a sorted CD56 or NKG2C T cell subset, CD4+ or CD8+ T cells, or bulk PBMC T cells (not recorded which). This chain joins TRBV6-1 and TRBJ2-1. The CDR3: CASSEIDRSDEQFF.